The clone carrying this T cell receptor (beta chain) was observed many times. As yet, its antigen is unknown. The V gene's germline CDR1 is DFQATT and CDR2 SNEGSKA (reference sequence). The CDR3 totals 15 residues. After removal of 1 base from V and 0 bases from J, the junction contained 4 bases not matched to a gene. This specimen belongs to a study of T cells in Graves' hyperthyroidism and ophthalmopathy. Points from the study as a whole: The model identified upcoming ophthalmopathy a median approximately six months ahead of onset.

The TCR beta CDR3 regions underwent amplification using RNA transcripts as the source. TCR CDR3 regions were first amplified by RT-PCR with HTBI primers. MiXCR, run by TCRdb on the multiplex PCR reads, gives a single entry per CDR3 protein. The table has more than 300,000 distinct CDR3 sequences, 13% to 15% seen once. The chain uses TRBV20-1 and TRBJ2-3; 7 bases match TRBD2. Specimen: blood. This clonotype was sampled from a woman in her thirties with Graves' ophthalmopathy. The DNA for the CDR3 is TGCAGTGCTAGAGTGGGGAGGGACAGCACAGATACGCAGTATTTT. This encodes CSARVGRDSTDTQYF.